These T cell receptor beta chains were read from a single sample in a study of T cells after yellow fever vaccination. From the 5' RACE reads, TCRdb called clonotypes with MiXCR, one entry per CDR3 protein. Of hundreds of thousands of distinct CDR3 sequences in the sample, approximately 18% were seen once. This specimen was PBMCs, taken before the yellow fever booster vaccination. The receptor set was obtained from a man younger than 35 who received the YFV17D yellow fever vaccine. Both conserved end residues are part of each CDR3. D genes are given only for firm matches. Clone size appears in some rows only: once, few, many, or a class for an expanded clone.

v_gene	abundance	j_gene	d_gene	CDR3nt	CDR3aa
TRBV4-1	-	TRBJ1-5	TRBD1	TGCGCCAGCAGCCACTTCCCGGGACAGGGGCCCAATCAGCCCCAGCATTTT	CASSHFPGQGPNQPQHF
TRBV5-1	-	TRBJ2-7	-	TGCGCCAGCAGCCTGTCGGGACAATTCGAGCAGTACTTC	CASSLSGQFEQYF
TRBV7-2	-	TRBJ2-3	TRBD1	TGTGCCAGCAGCTTGCCGTGGGACAGCCCCACAGATACGCAGTATTTT	CASSLPWDSPTDTQYF
TRBV4-2	few	TRBJ2-5	-	TGTGCCAGCAGCCAATCTGACCAAGAGACCCAGTACTTC	CASSQSDQETQYF
TRBV7-6	-	TRBJ2-1	TRBD1	TGTGCCAGCAGCCAAGGGGGGACAGGAGTCTACAATGAGCAGTTCTTC	CASSQGGTGVYNEQFF
TRBV5-6	few	TRBJ2-3	-	TGTGCCAGTTTTGGGGGGCAAGCAGATACGCAGTATTTT	CASFGGQADTQYF
TRBV20-1	many	TRBJ2-1	-	TGCAGTGCTAGAGGGTCAGGGAGGTCCTACAATGAGCAGTTCTTC	CSARGSGRSYNEQFF
TRBV6-6	few	TRBJ2-5	-	TGTGCCAGCAGCGGCGGCGGGGCGGGCGAGACCCAGTACTTC	CASSGGGAGETQYF
TRBV4-3	many	TRBJ1-1	-	TGCGCCAGCAGCCAAGATCTTAACACTGAAGCTTTCTTT	CASSQDLNTEAFF
TRBV13	once	TRBJ1-4	-	TGTGCCAGCAGCTTAGACTCTTCAACAGAGGAAAAACTGTTTTTT	CASSLDSSTEEKLFF
TRBV5-6	few	TRBJ2-7	-	TGTGCCAGCAGCTTTCAATACGAGCAGTACTTC	CASSFQYEQYF
TRBV29-1	-	TRBJ2-1	-	TGCAGCGTTGAACAACCCTTCCTAGAAGGGAATGAGCAGTTCTTC	CSVEQPFLEGNEQFF
TRBV28	-	TRBJ1-2	-	TGTGCCAGCAGTTTAGACTTTTATGGCTACACCTTC	CASSLDFYGYTF
TRBV12-3/TRBV12-4	-	TRBJ1-1	TRBD1	TGTGCCAGCAGTCTCGGAGGGACAGGGGTGGACACTGAAGCTTTCTTT	CASSLGGTGVDTEAFF
TRBV7-2	-	TRBJ1-1	-	TGTGCCACCAAGACAGGTATGAACACTGAAGCTTTCTTT	CATKTGMNTEAFF
TRBV6-2/TRBV6-3	few	TRBJ1-1	-	TGTGCCAGCAGTCCCTCTCAGGAATCGGGACGAATTTACACTGAAGCTTTCTTT	CASSPSQESGRIYTEAFF
TRBV6-1	-	TRBJ1-1	-	TGTGCCAGCAGGTGGACTGAAGCTTTCTTT	CASRWTEAFF
TRBV4-1	few	TRBJ1-6	-	TGCGCCAGCAGCCGAGTCACCGAGGGATCACCCCTCCACTTT	CASSRVTEGSPLHF
TRBV5-4	-	TRBJ2-7	TRBD2	TGTGCCAGCAGCTTGTCGACCGGGGGGGCCTTGATTTACTACGAGCAGTACTTC	CASSLSTGGALIYYEQYF
TRBV27	few	TRBJ2-7	-	TGTGCCAGCAGGCCCATTAGCGGCGACTACGAGCAGTACTTC	CASRPISGDYEQYF
TRBV7-9	many	TRBJ1-5	-	TGTGCCAGCAGCTTATCAGGGAATAGCAATCAGCCCCAGCATTTT	CASSLSGNSNQPQHF
TRBV4-1	few	TRBJ2-3	TRBD2	TGCGCCAGCAGCCCTCTACTAGCGGGGGGAGGGTATACGCAGTATTTT	CASSPLLAGGGYTQYF
TRBV6-1	-	TRBJ2-5	TRBD2	TGTGCCAGCAGTGATACTAGCGAAGAGACCCAGTACTTC	CASSDTSEETQYF
TRBV29-1	few	TRBJ2-2	-	TGCAGCGTTGAAGTGGGAAGTACCGGGGAGCTGTTTTTT	CSVEVGSTGELFF
TRBV4-3	-	TRBJ2-5	TRBD1	TGCGCCAGCAGCCAAGGACAGGGCGCGAGCCTTCAAGAGACCCAGTACTTC	CASSQGQGASLQETQYF
TRBV7-9	-	TRBJ1-5	-	TGTGCCAGCAGCTCGACGGTCAATCAGCCCCAGCATTTT	CASSSTVNQPQHF
TRBV2	-	TRBJ1-5	-	TGTGCCAGCAGTGCTGACACTGGCAATCAGCCCCAGCATTTT	CASSADTGNQPQHF
TRBV10-2	many	TRBJ2-3	-	TGCGCCAGCACCGCTCTTTTTGGGGGGCAACGGACAGATACGCAGTATTTT	CASTALFGGQRTDTQYF
TRBV5-1	-	TRBJ2-7	TRBD1	TGCGCCAGCAGTGACCGGGGACAGGGGTCCTACGAGCAGTACTTC	CASSDRGQGSYEQYF
TRBV29-1	-	TRBJ1-2	-	TGCAGCGTTGCTCCGGGACATATATATGGCTACACCTTC	CSVAPGHIYGYTF
TRBV9	few	TRBJ1-3	-	TGTGCCAGCAGCGCCCTGTGGACCGTCTCTGGAAACACCATATATTTT	CASSALWTVSGNTIYF
TRBV12-3/TRBV12-4	few	TRBJ2-3	-	TGTGCCAGCAGTAACCTCCGGGGAGATACGCAGTATTTT	CASSNLRGDTQYF
TRBV10-3	-	TRBJ2-6	-	TGTGCCATCAGGGAGGCTCGGGGGGCGTCAGCTGGGGCCAACGTCCTGACTTTC	CAIREARGASAGANVLTF
TRBV7-9	-	TRBJ2-2	-	TGTGCCCAGCCGCAGACCACCGGGGAGCTGTTTTTT	CAQPQTTGELFF
TRBV29-1	few	TRBJ2-1	TRBD2	TGCAGCGTTGAAAGGGGTGGACTAGCGGGGGGGTTTGGCGATAGCTCCTACAATGAGCAGTTCTTC	CSVERGGLAGGFGDSSYNEQFF
TRBV20-1	few	TRBJ2-1	TRBD2	TGCAGTGCTAGAGTAAGCGGGGGGGAGAGCAATGAGCAGTTCTTC	CSARVSGGESNEQFF
TRBV20-1	few	TRBJ1-2	-	TGCAGTGTCGATTCACAACTTACTAACTATGGCTACACCTTC	CSVDSQLTNYGYTF
TRBV4-3	-	TRBJ2-5	-	TGCGCCAGCAGCCAAGAAGGTAGCAGGGTGGAAGAGACCCAGTACTTC	CASSQEGSRVEETQYF
TRBV28	few	TRBJ2-5	TRBD2	TGTGCCAGCAGTTTCTTGCGGGGGGGCGGGGAGACCCAGTACTTC	CASSFLRGGGETQYF
TRBV27	-	TRBJ2-7	TRBD1	TGTGCCAGCTTTTACCAGAGGGACAGGCTCTCCTACGAGCAGTACTTC	CASFYQRDRLSYEQYF
TRBV7-2	-	TRBJ1-1	-	TGTGCCAGCAGCCTATTCTCTGCGGGGGAAGGCACTGAAGCTTTCTTT	CASSLFSAGEGTEAFF
TRBV18	once	TRBJ2-6	TRBD1	TGTGCCAGCTCACCCCGGGACAGTGGGACTGGGGCCAACGTCCTGACTTTC	CASSPRDSGTGANVLTF
TRBV18	-	TRBJ2-7	-	TGTGCCAGCTCACCAGTGGGACCCATCTCCTACGAGCAGTACTTC	CASSPVGPISYEQYF